This T cell receptor beta chain appears in the sequencing data of a study of Ad26.COV2.S vaccination and SARS-CoV-2 variants. For the study at large: Dosing was one shot or two shots 56 days apart. Overall study results and limits: While placebo recipients had lower spike-specific TCR breadth, vaccine recipients had more. Those who received vaccine or placebo ended up with similar non-spike TCR breadth.

Noted treatment: some 20 received Ad26.COV2.S at low or high dose, single or two shots; 5 received placebo; per-sample allocation not given. Material that was analyzed had been drawn on day 63 after the first vaccine or placebo injection. This CDR3 is built from 14 residues. Between the trimmed V and J ends, which lost 5 bases and 5 bases, there was a span of 15 bases. Germline loops: CDR1 SEHNR, CDR2 FQNEAQ (reference sequence). About this clone itself: Its specificity is unknown.

Profiled with immunoSEQ multiplex PCR; TCRdb holds only in-frame clones, not every one. The sample includes about 680,000 clones, 89% of them seen just once. The source is a person aged 18 to 59 who received the Ad26.COV2.S COVID-19 vaccine or a placebo. The rearrangement uses TRBV7-9 and TRBJ1-1; maybe TRBD1 (5 bases). Sequences were derived from peripheral blood, sampled in a trial of Ad26.COV2.S vaccine versus placebo. The CDR3 DNA is TGTGCCAGCAGCAAAGGAGGGGAGAGTACTGAAGCTTTCTTT. Protein product: CASSKGGESTEAFF.